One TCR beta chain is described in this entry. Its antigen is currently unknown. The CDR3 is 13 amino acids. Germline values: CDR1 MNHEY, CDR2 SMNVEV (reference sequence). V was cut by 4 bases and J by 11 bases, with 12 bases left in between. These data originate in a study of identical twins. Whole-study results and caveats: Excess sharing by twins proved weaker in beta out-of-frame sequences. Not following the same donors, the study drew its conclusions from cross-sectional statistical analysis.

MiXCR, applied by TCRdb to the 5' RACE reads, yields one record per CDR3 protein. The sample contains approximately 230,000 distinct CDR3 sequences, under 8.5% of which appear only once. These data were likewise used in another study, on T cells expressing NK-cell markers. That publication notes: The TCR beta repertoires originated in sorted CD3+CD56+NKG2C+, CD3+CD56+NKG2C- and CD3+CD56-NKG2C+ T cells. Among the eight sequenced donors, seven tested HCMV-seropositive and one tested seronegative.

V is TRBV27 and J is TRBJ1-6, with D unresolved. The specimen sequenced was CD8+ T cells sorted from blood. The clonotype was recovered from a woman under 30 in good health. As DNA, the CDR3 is TGTGCCAGCAGTTCCGGGTGGGGTGCACCCCTCCACTTT. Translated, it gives CASSSGWGAPLHF.